Listed below are T cell receptor beta chains from one sample, sequenced in a study of beta chain features in type 1 diabetes. The table came from immunoSEQ multiplex PCR; TCRdb's copy has only in-frame clones and leaves some out. There are 600,000 to 650,000 clones in the sample; 15% to 19% occur only once, and about 0.086% lies in the top ten. Sequencing was performed on naive CD4+ T cells from blood. All receptors come from a man between 18 and 29 years old in good health. The CDR3 runs from the conserved cysteine through the conserved F or W. D genes are given only for firm matches.

J gene | D gene | V gene | CDR3 protein
TRBJ2-5 | TRBD2 | TRBV4-1 | CASSQDTSGLETQYF
TRBJ2-1 | . | TRBV7-2 | CASSLAQSSYNEQFF
TRBJ2-4 | . | TRBV25-1 | CASSGVNIQYF
TRBJ2-5 | TRBD1 | TRBV15 | CATSNWDRGEETQYF
TRBJ2-7 | . | TRBV18 | CASSPTRGALYEQYF
TRBJ1-4 | . | TRBV7-2 | CASSLDPGWANEKLFF
TRBJ2-1 | TRBD2 | TRBV9 | CASSVGTSGSWDEQFF
TRBJ1-5 | . | TRBV27 | CASSLGGRGNQPQHF
TRBJ2-4 | . | TRBV7-8 | CASSAETLAKNIQYF
TRBJ2-2 | . | TRBV11-2 | CASSPIRDGELFF
TRBJ2-5 | . | TRBV6-6 | CASTYFATETQYF
TRBJ2-7 | . | TRBV13 | CASSSPPTNYEQYF
TRBJ1-2 | . | TRBV6-6 | CATRPYGGGNYGYTF
TRBJ2-4 | . | TRBV11-2 | CASSLQRLPTNIQYF
TRBJ2-1 | TRBD2 | TRBV7-6 | CASSLAPPAGARYNEQFF
TRBJ2-3 | TRBD2 | TRBV7-3 | CASSLNPAGVGDTQYF
TRBJ1-4 | . | TRBV4-1 | CASSQVPGRPERAGDEKLFF
TRBJ2-7 | . | TRBV7-2 | CASSLGQASYEQYF
TRBJ2-5 | . | TRBV18 | CASSPSGVGETQYF
TRBJ2-7 | . | TRBV7-2 | CASSSRGYYEQYF
TRBJ1-1 | TRBD1 | TRBV28 | CASSFPQGGWYTEAFF
TRBJ1-5 | . | TRBV5-1 | CASSRNRGEGNQPQHF
TRBJ1-2 | TRBD1 | TRBV11-2 | CASSPDRDRDYGYTF
TRBJ1-2 | . | TRBV4-3 | CASSQDSGFNYGYTF
TRBJ1-2 | . | TRBV4-2 | CASSLTRRFNYGYTF
TRBJ2-3 | . | TRBV11-1 | CASSFLAGGTQYF
TRBJ2-7 | TRBD1 | TRBV7-3 | CASSPQQGSYEQYF
TRBJ2-2 | TRBD1 | TRBV9 | CASSKQGASGELFF
TRBJ2-7 | . | TRBV27 | CASRRDRSYEQYF
TRBJ1-6 | . | TRBV30 | CAWSVGQNSPLHF
TRBJ1-1 | . | TRBV9 | CASSVGGGMNTEAFF
TRBJ1-2 | . | TRBV13 | CASSLGDSARGYTF
TRBJ1-5 | . | TRBV7-2 | CASSLYTQNQPQHF
TRBJ2-3 | TRBD2 | TRBV4-3 | CASSQDRRGGTDTQYF
TRBJ1-2 | . | TRBV12-5 | CASGHGPAPLDYGYTF
TRBJ2-1 | TRBD2 | TRBV7-2 | CASTILAGVNEQFF
TRBJ2-2 | . | TRBV4-1 | CASSPLTANTGELFF
TRBJ1-5 | . | TRBV2 | CATTRDPGNQPQHF
TRBJ1-2 | . | TRBV5-1 | CASRDGGNYGYTF
TRBJ2-3 | TRBD2 | TRBV28 | CASSDPSGRPTDTQYF
TRBJ1-2 | . | TRBV15 | CATSRATYGYTF
TRBJ2-1 | . | TRBV15 | CATSRGPTGEQFF
TRBJ2-7 | TRBD1 | TRBV15 | CATSKAPGQLGEQYF
TRBJ2-1 | . | TRBV2 | CASSPNLRVTGEQFF
TRBJ2-2 | . | TRBV4-2 | CASSYPGTPNTGELFF
TRBJ2-7 | TRBD1 | TRBV4-1 | CASSQDLRTGQYF
TRBJ1-2 | TRBD1 | TRBV5-1 | CASSWGTGVNYGYTF
TRBJ2-7 | . | TRBV4-1 | CASSQPIQSNEQYF
TRBJ2-7 | TRBD1 | TRBV6-5 | CASSLKQGYEQYF
TRBJ1-1 | . | TRBV10-3 | CAIRGPSEAFF
TRBJ2-1 | . | TRBV6-5 | CASSAGTDYNEQFF
TRBJ1-1 | . | TRBV5-1 | CASSLAAGMNTEAFF
TRBJ2-1 | TRBD1 | TRBV15 | CATSKTGATYNEQFF
TRBJ1-2 | TRBD1 | TRBV6-6 | CASSAPGQKEYGYTF